The 24 T cell receptor beta chains below were found in one sample sequenced in a study of blood T cell repertoires in COVID-19. Clones were read by immunoSEQ multiplex PCR, and TCRdb kept only the in-frame ones, dropping some. Of about 110,000 clones listed, approximately 92% were seen once; the top ten hold less than 40%. Sequencing input: peripheral blood. The origin of the receptors is a woman of 80 years or more with acute or convalescent COVID-19.

The chain recombines TRBV27 with TRBJ2-7, with TRBD1 matching 9 bases. The germline CDR1 and CDR2 sequences are MNHEY and SMNVEV (reference sequence). This CDR3 is 15 amino acids long. V gave up 7 bases and J gave up 3 bases; unmatched junction bases: 10. CDR3 sequence (DNA): TGTGCCAGCATCTCGGCGGGACAGGGAGTCTACGAGCAGTACTTC. Translation gives CASISAGQGVYEQYF.

J is TRBJ2-1 and V is TRBV2; 9 positions agree with TRBD2. Germline values: CDR1 SNHLY, CDR2 FYNNEI. J gave up 7 bases and V 2 bases, and 6 bases lay outside the gene matches. The CDR3 has 15 amino acids. The CDR3 sequence is CASSEWRGGLNEQFF. The CDR3 nucleotides are TGTGCCAGCAGTGAATGGCGGGGGGGACTGAATGAGCAGTTCTTC.

This sequence joins TRBV3-1 (or the pseudogene TRBV3-2) and TRBJ2-1; TRBD2 agrees at 11 bases. After removal of 5 bases from V and 8 bases from J, the junction contained 8 bases not matched to a gene. CDR1 and CDR2 (germline): LGHDT, YNNKEL (reference sequence). This CDR3 region has 15 residues. CDR3 in amino acids: CASSSTSGAWDEQFF. In nucleotides, the CDR3 is TGTGCCAGCAGCTCGACTAGCGGGGCGTGGGATGAGCAGTTCTTC.

This chain uses TRBV7-6 with TRBJ1-2; 10 bases map to TRBD1. J lost 5 bases, V lost 4 bases, and 7 bases had no gene match. CDR1 and CDR2 (germline): SGHVS, FNYEAQ. The CDR3 length is 15 residues. The CDR3 spells CASSSGTGESYGYTF. As DNA, the CDR3 is TGTGCCAGCAGCTCCGGGACAGGGGAGTCTTATGGCTACACCTTC.

The chain has TRBV19 and TRBJ1-2; D uncertain. The CDR3 has 13 amino acids. V was clipped by 3 bases and J by 8 bases, with 13 bases between them. Germline CDR1 reads LNHDA; CDR2 reads SQIVND (reference sequence). CDR3 bases: TGTGCCAGTAGTATTTCGGGTCATTTCGGCTACACCTTC. Amino acid sequence: CASSISGHFGYTF.

This clone has a single count. This rearrangement joins TRBV7-2 to TRBJ2-7; TRBD2 matches at 7 bases. The CDR3 sequence is 14 residues long. Unmatched junction bases numbered 12, after V lost 10 bases and J lost 3 bases. Germline V lookup: CDR1 SGHTA, CDR2 FQGNSA. In DNA, the CDR3 is TGTGCCACCTCCTTAACGGCGGGGGTCTACGAGCAGTACTTC. Encoded protein: CATSLTAGVYEQYF.

J is TRBJ2-7 and V is TRBV10-1, with unresolved D. CDR1 WNHNN and CDR2 SYGVQD come from the germline V gene (reference sequence). This CDR3 has 13 amino acids. V lost 3 bases, J lost 9 bases, and 15 bases lay in between. In DNA form, the CDR3 reads TGCGCCAGCAGTGATGAACAGCTCTTCGTGCAGTACTTC. It specifies CASSDEQLFVQYF.

This rearrangement joins TRBV19 to TRBJ1-4; TRBD1 agrees at 11 bases. Germline lookup yields CDR1 LNHDA and CDR2 SQIVND (reference sequence). This CDR3 comprises 15 residues. Trimming removed 5 bases from V and 6 bases from J; junction bases left unmatched: 5. The CDR3: CASSLWDRGYEKLFF. CDR3 DNA: TGTGCCAGTAGTCTCTGGGACAGGGGGTATGAAAAACTGTTTTTT.

V usage is TRBV4-3 and J usage is TRBJ2-7; D possibly corresponds to TRBD1 (5 bases). Germline CDR1 reads LGHNA; CDR2 reads YSLEER. The CDR3 consists of 14 residues. V was clipped by 2 bases and J by 4 bases, with 12 bases between them. The CDR3 region is CASSQYQGLYEQYF. The CDR3 DNA sequence: TGCGCCAGCAGCCAATACCAGGGATTGTACGAGCAGTACTTC.

The chain has TRBV6-6 and TRBJ1-2; TRBD1 aligns across 7 bases. The germline V gene encodes CDR1 MNHNY and CDR2 SVGAGI (reference sequence). The CDR3 has 13 residues. The V segment lost 6 bases and the J segment 4 bases; nucleotides outside the gene matches: 5. The CDR3 DNA sequence: TGTGCCAGCAGGGACAGGTCTTTCTATGGCTACACCTTC. This encodes CASRDRSFYGYTF.

V and J are TRBV11-2 and TRBJ2-2; D is possibly TRBD1 (6 bases). V lost 5 bases to trimming and J lost 6 bases, with 7 bases between them. Germline assignment: CDR1 SGHAT and CDR2 FQNNGV. This CDR3 is 12 amino acids long. The CDR3 spells CASSRTAGELFF. CDR3 sequence (DNA): TGTGCCAGCAGCCGGACAGCCGGGGAGCTGTTTTTT. The full variable domain, its missing parts supplied by reference TRBV11-2 and TRBJ2-2, is EAGVAQSPRYKIIEKRQSVAFWCNPISGHATLYWYQQILGQGPKLLIQFQNNGVVDDSQLPKDRFSAERLKGVDSTLKIQPAKLEDSAVYLCASSRTAGELFFGEGSRLTVL.

This chain joins TRBV29-1 and TRBJ2-7; TRBD1 matches 11 bases. The CDR3 is 15 residues long. V gave up 6 bases and J gave up 6 bases; unmatched junction bases: 13. CDR1 and CDR2 from the germline V gene are SQVTM and ANQGSEA. The CDR3 sequence is CSVCWTGGSFCEQYF. DNA for the CDR3: TGCAGCGTCTGTTGGACAGGGGGCTCCTTCTGCGAGCAGTACTTC.

The rearrangement joins TRBV18 to TRBJ1-1; D gene ambiguous. The germline CDR1 and CDR2 sequences are KGHSH and LQKENI. The CDR3 contains 14 residues. Trimming took off 0 bases at V and 5 bases at J, with 10 bases between the two ends. The chain's CDR3 is CASSPPLPGTEAFF. The DNA of the CDR3 is TGTGCCAGCTCACCACCGTTGCCGGGGACTGAAGCTTTCTTT. The whole variable domain, filled in from reference TRBV18 and TRBJ1-1, reads NAGVMQNPRHLVRRRGQEARLRCSPMKGHSHVYWYRQLPEEGLKFMVYLQKENIIDESGMPKERFSAEFPKEGPSILRIQQVVRGDSAAYFCASSPPLPGTEAFFGQGTRLTVV.

The chain uses TRBV5-5 and TRBJ2-3; 8 nucleotides line up with TRBD2. J gave up 1 base and V 2 bases, and 3 bases lay outside the gene matches. The V gene's germline CDR1 is SGHKS and CDR2 YYEKEE (reference sequence). The length of the CDR3 is 15 residues. The CDR3 loop is CASSLAGEGTDTQYF. CDR3 DNA: TGTGCCAGCAGCTTAGCGGGGGAAGGCACAGATACGCAGTATTTT.

The chain has TRBV10-2 and TRBJ2-5; 7 bases agree with TRBD1. The germline CDR1 and CDR2 sequences are WSHSY and SAAADI. V lost 0 bases and J lost 0; bases outside the gene matches: 7. CDR3 length: 17 amino acids. As DNA, the CDR3 is TGCGCCAGCAGTGAGTCCCTAGACAGGGCCTACCAAGAGACCCAGTACTTC. It yields the protein CASSESLDRAYQETQYF.

V and J are TRBV19 and TRBJ1-1; possibly TRBD1 for D (6 bases). V was cut by 0 bases and J by 5 bases, with 25 bases left in between. Germline assignment: CDR1 LNHDA and CDR2 SQIVND (reference sequence). The CDR3 has 19 residues. CDR3: CASSIDPVRSTRGETEAFF. CDR3 sequence (DNA): TGTGCCAGTAGTATAGATCCCGTTCGCTCTACCAGGGGTGAAACTGAAGCTTTCTTT. Complete variable domain (other parts from reference TRBV19 and TRBJ1-1): DGGITQSPKYLFRKEGQNVTLSCEQNLNHDAMYWYRQDPGQGLRLIYYSQIVNDFQKGDIAEGYSVSREKKESFPLTVTSAQKNPTAFYLCASSIDPVRSTRGETEAFFGQGTRLTVV.

The chain links TRBV30 to TRBJ1-1; a weak D match, TRBD1 (6 bases). CDR1 and CDR2 (germline): GTSNPN, SVGIG (reference sequence). This CDR3 spans 13 amino acids. V was trimmed by 3 bases and J by 3 bases, leaving 11 bases between them. The CDR3 here is CAWRFRGDTEAFF. The DNA of the CDR3 is TGTGCCTGGAGATTCAGGGGTGACACTGAAGCTTTCTTT.

The CDR3 bases are TGTGCCATCAACCGACAGGAGAATAATTCACCCCTCCACTTT. It codes for CAINRQENNSPLHF. The chain uses TRBV10-3 and TRBJ1-6; weak D call: TRBD1 (6 bases). V lost 7 bases and J lost 5, with 12 bases in between. Germline assignment: CDR1 ENHRY and CDR2 SYGVKD. CDR3 size: 14 residues.

The CDR3 protein is CASRTGFNEQYF. The CDR3, as DNA: TGTGCCAGCAGGACAGGGTTTAACGAGCAGTACTTC. The gene calls are TRBV2 and TRBJ2-7, with TRBD1 identical over 7 bases. Germline V gives CDR1 SNHLY, CDR2 FYNNEI. V lost 6 bases to trimming and J lost 5 bases; unmatched junction nucleotides: 4. The length of the CDR3 is 12 residues.

V usage is TRBV19 and J usage is TRBJ2-7; 7 bases align to TRBD1. Looked up from germline, CDR1 is LNHDA and CDR2 is SQIVND (reference sequence). There are 14 residues in the CDR3. The V and J ends lost 7 bases and 0 bases, in that order; junction bases with no gene match: 6. The CDR3 nucleotides are TGTGCCAGTAAGGGGACAGTCGGCTCCTACGAGCAGTACTTC. This encodes CASKGTVGSYEQYF.

The rearrangement joins TRBV28 to TRBJ2-5, with D hard to call. The CDR3 runs 15 residues. Germline values: CDR1 MDHEN, CDR2 SYDVKM. V dropped 6 bases and J dropped 2 bases, with 16 bases sitting between them. CDR3 DNA: TGTGCCAGCAGGACCCTAGGTCGCTCGCAAGAGACCCAGTACTTC. Amino acids: CASRTLGRSQETQYF.

The V call is TRBV10-3, the J call TRBJ2-2; 7 bases agree with TRBD1. This CDR3 contains 14 residues. Germline assignment: CDR1 ENHRY and CDR2 SYGVKD. V dropped 6 bases and J dropped 2; count of bases not matched to a gene: 3. CDR3 in amino acids: CAIRGTVNTGELFF. For the CDR3, the DNA is TGTGCCATCAGGGGGACAGTAAACACCGGGGAGCTGTTTTTT.

The J gene is TRBJ2-2, the V gene TRBV2, with 11 bases lining up with TRBD1. The length of the CDR3 is 17 residues. V dropped 6 bases and J dropped 5; count of bases not matched to a gene: 11. CDR1 is SNHLY and CDR2 is FYNNEI in the germline V gene. The CDR3 nucleotides read TGTGCCAGCAGCCCGCGGACAGGGGGCTTTCGAACCGGGGAGCTGTTTTTT. As protein: CASSPRTGGFRTGELFF.

The V call is TRBV5-5, the J call TRBJ2-7; 9 bases are a match to TRBD1. J was trimmed by 4 bases and V by 4 bases; bases with no gene match: 6. The germline CDR1 and CDR2 sequences are SGHKS and YYEKEE (reference sequence). The CDR3 loop spans 14 amino acids. This CDR3 is CASSLGTGNYEQYF. DNA for the CDR3: TGTGCCAGCAGCCTCGGGACAGGGAATTACGAGCAGTACTTC. Supplemented by reference TRBV5-5 and TRBJ2-7, the full variable domain reads DAGVTQSPTHLIKTRGQQVTLRCSPISGHKSVSWYQQVLGQGPQFIFQYYEKEERGRGNFPDRFSARQFPNYSSELNVNALLLGDSALYLCASSLGTGNYEQYFGPGTRLTVT.